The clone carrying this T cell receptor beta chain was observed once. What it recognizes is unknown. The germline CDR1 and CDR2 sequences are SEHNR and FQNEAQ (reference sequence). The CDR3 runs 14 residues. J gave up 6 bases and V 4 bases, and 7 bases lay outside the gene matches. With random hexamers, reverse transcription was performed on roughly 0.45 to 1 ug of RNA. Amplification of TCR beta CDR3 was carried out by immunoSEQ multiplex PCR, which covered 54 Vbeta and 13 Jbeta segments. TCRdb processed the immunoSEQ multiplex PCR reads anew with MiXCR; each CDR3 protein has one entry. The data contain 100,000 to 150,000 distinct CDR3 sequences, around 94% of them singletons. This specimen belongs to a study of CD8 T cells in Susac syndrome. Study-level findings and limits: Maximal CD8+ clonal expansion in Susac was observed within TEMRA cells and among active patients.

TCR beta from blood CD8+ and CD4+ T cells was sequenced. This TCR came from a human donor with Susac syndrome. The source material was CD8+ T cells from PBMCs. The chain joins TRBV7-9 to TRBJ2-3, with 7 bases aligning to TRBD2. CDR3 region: CASSYLSGEDTQYF. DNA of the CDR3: TGTGCCAGCAGCTACCTCAGCGGGGAGGATACGCAGTATTTT. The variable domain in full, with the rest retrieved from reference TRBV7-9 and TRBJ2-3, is DTGVSQNPRHKITKRGQNVTFRCDPISEHNRLYWYRQTLGQGPEFLTYFQNEAQLEKSRLLSDRFSAERPKGSFSTLEIQRTEQGDSAMYLCASSYLSGEDTQYFGPGTRLTVL.